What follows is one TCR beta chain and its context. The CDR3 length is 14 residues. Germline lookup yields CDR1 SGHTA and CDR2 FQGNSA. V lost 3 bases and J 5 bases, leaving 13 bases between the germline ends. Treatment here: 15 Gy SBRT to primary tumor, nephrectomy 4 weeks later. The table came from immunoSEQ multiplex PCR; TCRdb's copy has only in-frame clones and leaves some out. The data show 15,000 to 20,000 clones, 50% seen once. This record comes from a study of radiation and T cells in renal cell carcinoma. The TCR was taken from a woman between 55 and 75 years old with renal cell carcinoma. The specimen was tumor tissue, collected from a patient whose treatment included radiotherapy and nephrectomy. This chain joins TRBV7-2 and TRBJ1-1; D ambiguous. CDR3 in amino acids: CASSLAGGPTEAFF. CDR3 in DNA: TGTGCCAGCAGCTTGGCCGGAGGGCCGACTGAAGCTTTCTTT.